This TCR beta chain was observed in a study of blood T cells in healthy people across ages. Study-wide results and caveats: Diversity was higher, and naive CD4+ cells more numerous, in long-lived donors than in aged donors.

Germline assignment: CDR1 SEHNR and CDR2 FQNEAQ (reference sequence). The CDR3 is made up of 19 amino acids. Trimming removed 5 bases from V and 3 bases from J; junction bases left unmatched: 20. Using a J-beta primer mix together with a sample-barcoded 5' primer, a second PCR was run for roughly 6 to 12 cycles. MiXCR was run by TCRdb on the 5' RACE reads, yielding one entry per CDR3 protein. The profile covers about 570,000 distinct CDR3 sequences, with 27% appearing a single time and around a sixth taken by the ten largest. About this clonotype itself: Its target is not known.

This sequence originates from a woman in her sixties or seventies in good health. The specimen sequenced was blood. The V and J genes are TRBV7-9 and TRBJ2-7, with 9 bases lining up with TRBD1. CDR3 sequence: CASSPAPGQGPSPHYEQYF. Written as DNA, the CDR3 is TGTGCCAGCAGCCCCGCTCCAGGACAGGGGCCATCTCCCCACTACGAGCAGTACTTC. Complete variable domain (other parts from reference TRBV7-9 and TRBJ2-7): DTGVSQNPRHKITKRGQNVTFRCDPISEHNRLYWYRQTLGQGPEFLTYFQNEAQLEKSRLLSDRFSAERPKGSFSTLEIQRTEQGDSAMYLCASSPAPGQGPSPHYEQYFGPGTRLTVT.